Shown below are 31 T cell receptor beta chains from a single sample sequenced in a study of control samples from healthy donors and cancer patients. The table came from immunoSEQ multiplex PCR; TCRdb's copy has only in-frame clones and leaves some out. The sample includes 100,000 to 150,000 clones, over 85% of them seen just once. Sequencing was performed on blood. Receptors were obtained from a man between 18 and 29 years old in good health.

The J gene is TRBJ2-7, the V gene TRBV7-9; 8 nucleotides align to TRBD1. The V and J ends lost 3 bases and 7 bases, in that order; junction bases with no gene match: 11. The CDR3 has 15 amino acids. The germline gives CDR1 SEHNR, CDR2 FQNEAQ (reference sequence). Here the CDR3 reads CASSLGRGLSKEQYF. DNA of the CDR3: TGTGCCAGCAGCTTGGGCAGGGGGCTGTCTAAGGAGCAGTACTTC.

This rearrangement joins TRBV9 to TRBJ2-3, with a possible D match to TRBD1 (5 bases). The CDR3 is made up of 14 amino acids. V dropped 4 bases and J dropped 5 bases, with 14 bases sitting between them. Germline lookup yields CDR1 SGDLS and CDR2 YYNGEE. The CDR3 sequence is CASSPRQGKDTQYF. The CDR3 coding sequence is TGTGCCAGCAGCCCTAGGCAGGGAAAAGATACGCAGTATTTT. Using reference TRBV9 and TRBJ2-3 for the parts outside the CDR3, the full variable domain is DSGVTQTPKHLITATGQRVTLRCSPRSGDLSVYWYQQSLDQGLQFLIQYYNGEERAKGNILERFSAQQFPDLHSELNLSSLELGDSALYFCASSPRQGKDTQYFGPGTRLTVL.

CDR3 bases: TGTGCCAGCAGCTTGGGCCTGACTCAGCCCCAGCATTTT. This sequence encodes CASSLGLTQPQHF. The V gene is TRBV7-9, the J gene TRBJ1-5, with D unclear. Germline CDR1 SEHNR, CDR2 FQNEAQ (reference sequence). This CDR3 has 13 amino acids. Trimming took off 3 bases at V and 6 bases at J, with 9 bases between the two ends.

This rearrangement joins TRBV5-4 to TRBJ2-5; 9 bases are a match to TRBD1. This CDR3 is 16 amino acids long. Looked up from germline, CDR1 is SGHNT and CDR2 is YYREEE (reference sequence). V lost 0 bases, J lost 4 bases, and 7 bases stayed unmatched. CDR3 DNA: TGTGCCAGCAGCTTGGTCCCGGGACAGGGTCGAGAGACCCAGTACTTC. Its translation: CASSLVPGQGRETQYF.

The chain uses TRBV19 and TRBJ1-2; D may be TRBD1 (5 bases). The V end was cut by 3 bases, the J end by 1 base, with 18 bases between. The CDR3 is 17 residues long. Germline-derived CDR1 and CDR2 are LNHDA and SQIVND (reference sequence). The CDR3 DNA reads TGTGCCAGTAGTATTAGAGGCCCAGCGGGACTTAACTATGGCTACACCTTC. Its protein is CASSIRGPAGLNYGYTF.

The chain carries TRBV6-1 and TRBJ2-7, with D possibly being TRBD1 (6 bases). This CDR3 has 14 residues. Germline CDR1 MNHNS, CDR2 SASEGT. V was pared by 0 bases and J by 3 bases, with 9 bases between. The CDR3 protein is CASSEAGDIYEQYF. The CDR3 DNA sequence: TGTGCCAGCAGTGAAGCGGGGGACATCTACGAGCAGTACTTC.

As DNA, the CDR3 is TGCAGCGTTGAAGGGAATCTAGCGGGGGGCTACAATGAGCAGTTCTTC. It encodes CSVEGNLAGGYNEQFF. V gene TRBV29-1 combines with J gene TRBJ2-1; 11 bases line up with TRBD2. V lost 1 base and J lost 3; bases outside the gene matches: 5. Germline CDR1 reads SQVTM; CDR2 reads ANQGSEA. The CDR3 sequence is 16 residues long.

This chain connects TRBV6-1 to TRBJ2-1; maybe TRBD1 (5 bases). The CDR3 totals 15 residues. Per germline, CDR1 MNHNS and CDR2 SASEGT. The V gene lost 0 bases and the J gene lost 0 bases, with 6 bases spanning the gap. The DNA for the CDR3 is TGTGCCAGCAGTGAAGCTACAGGCTCCTACAATGAGCAGTTCTTC. As protein: CASSEATGSYNEQFF.

This clone was seen only once. The chain couples TRBV4-1 to TRBJ1-2; perhaps TRBD1 as D (5 bases). The CDR3 contains 16 residues. Germline V gene sequence: CDR1 MGHRA, CDR2 YSYEKL. The V end lost 0 bases, the J end lost 2 bases, and 13 bases lay between the germline ends. CDR3 coding DNA: TGCGCCAGCAGCCAAGATTCTTGGGGGGAAAACTATGGCTACACCTTC. Translating gives CASSQDSWGENYGYTF.

This chain joins TRBV7-3 and TRBJ2-2, with D perhaps matching TRBD2 (6 bases). CDR3 length: 14 amino acids. Per the germline V gene, CDR1 is SGHTA and CDR2 is FQGTGA. Deletions cut 2 bases from V and 5 bases from J, with 9 bases between. Written as DNA, the CDR3 is TGTGCCAGCAGCTTATCGGGGGAGACCGGGGAGCTGTTTTTT. Translated, it gives CASSLSGETGELFF. Full variable domain (remainder filled in from reference TRBV7-3 and TRBJ2-2): GAGVSQTPSNKVTEKGKYVELRCDPISGHTALYWYRQSLGQGPEFLIYFQGTGAADDSGLPNDRFFAVRPEGSVSTLKIQRTERGDSAVYLCASSLSGETGELFFGEGSRLTVL.

The CDR3 DNA reads TGTGCCAGCAGCCCCAGGACAGCTAACTACGAGCAGTACTTC. Translated: CASSPRTANYEQYF. The chain carries TRBV7-9 and TRBJ2-7; the D gene is possibly TRBD1 (6 bases). V shed 5 bases and J shed 3 bases, with 14 bases lying between them. This CDR3 has 14 amino acids. The germline gives CDR1 SEHNR, CDR2 FQNEAQ (reference sequence).

The chain employs TRBV2 and TRBJ2-4, with D uncertain. CDR1 is SNHLY, CDR2 FYNNEI, per germline. CDR3 length equals 13 residues. V lost 10 bases, J lost 0 bases, and 10 bases lay in between. For the CDR3, the DNA is TGTGCCACCTGGTGGGTAGCCAAAAACATTCAGTACTTC. It specifies CATWWVAKNIQYF.

The chain has TRBV5-4 and TRBJ2-7, with a tentative D call TRBD1 (5 bases). CDR3 length: 15 residues. With 5 bases removed from V and 3 bases from J, the gap between germline ends came to 18 bases. The germline gives CDR1 SGHNT, CDR2 YYREEE (reference sequence). CDR3 in DNA: TGTGCCAGCAGTGACAGCGTAGGTAAACGCTACGAGCAGTACTTC. Protein product: CASSDSVGKRYEQYF.

The chain is built from TRBV7-6 and TRBJ1-2, with D possibly matching TRBD1 (5 bases). CDR1 is SGHVS and CDR2 is FNYEAQ in the germline V gene. The CDR3 length is 13 residues. The germline V and J ends were trimmed by 6 bases and 2 bases, with 10 bases remaining between them. The CDR3 nucleotides read TGTGCCAGCAGTCCCGACAGCAACTATGGCTACACCTTC. This translates into CASSPDSNYGYTF.

V gene TRBV18 combines with J gene TRBJ1-1, with a weak D call TRBD1 (5 bases). V was trimmed by 3 bases and J by 2 bases, leaving 7 bases between them. CDR3 length equals 13 residues. Per germline, CDR1 KGHSH and CDR2 LQKENI. CDR3 in amino acids: CASSPDSNTEAFF. CDR3 DNA sequence: TGTGCCAGCTCACCCGACAGTAACACTGAAGCTTTCTTT.

This chain links TRBV2 with TRBJ2-7; TRBD1 aligns across 7 bases. This CDR3 spans 13 amino acids. J lost 2 bases, V lost 6 bases, and 4 bases had no gene match. Germline CDR1 is SNHLY and CDR2 is FYNNEI. The CDR3 bases are TGTGCCAGCAGCGTTACAGGGGCCTACGAGCAGTACTTC. Translating it yields CASSVTGAYEQYF.

The CDR3 region has the DNA TGTGCCAGTAGTCCCCGGGGACTTTCACCCCTCCACTTT. Translated, it gives CASSPRGLSPLHF. The J gene is TRBJ1-6, the V gene TRBV19; D may be TRBD1 (5 bases). V was clipped by 5 bases and J by 9 bases, with 11 bases between them. Germline-derived CDR1 and CDR2 are LNHDA and SQIVND (reference sequence). The CDR3 runs 13 residues. Variable domain in full (rest from reference TRBV19 and TRBJ1-6): DGGITQSPKYLFRKEGQNVTLSCEQNLNHDAMYWYRQDPGQGLRLIYYSQIVNDFQKGDIAEGYSVSREKKESFPLTVTSAQKNPTAFYLCASSPRGLSPLHFGNGTRLTVT.

This chain uses TRBV6-5 with TRBJ1-2, with unresolved D. V gave up 2 bases and J gave up 0 bases, with 10 bases separating them. Germline lookup yields CDR1 MNHEY and CDR2 SVGAGI. CDR3 length equals 15 residues. In DNA form, the CDR3 reads TGTGCCAGCAGTTACAGACAAGAAGCTAACTATGGCTACACCTTC. Protein product: CASSYRQEANYGYTF.

This clone came up once. The gene calls are TRBV3-1 (or the pseudogene TRBV3-2) and TRBJ2-7; 7 nucleotides line up with TRBD1. J was trimmed by 6 bases and V by 8 bases; bases with no gene match: 13. Germline lookup yields CDR1 LGHDT and CDR2 YNNKEL (reference sequence). The length of the CDR3 is 14 residues. CDR3 nucleotides: TGTGCCAGCCGAGGGGGCCCTCTTTCTCCCGAGCAGTACTTC. Amino acids: CASRGGPLSPEQYF.

V is TRBV23-1 and J is TRBJ2-7, with 7 bases aligning to TRBD2. TRBV23-1 has ORF status, its function being uncertain. V trimming: 3 bases; J trimming: 5 bases; junction bases outside the gene matches: 13. There are 16 residues in the CDR3. The chain's CDR3 is CASSQVRGGGSNEQYF. DNA for the CDR3: TGCGCCAGCAGTCAGGTCCGTGGGGGGGGATCGAACGAGCAGTACTTC.

The chain recombines TRBV7-9 with TRBJ1-1; the D gene is possibly TRBD1 (5 bases). Per germline, CDR1 SEHNR and CDR2 FQNEAQ (reference sequence). The CDR3 runs 14 residues. Trimming took 10 bases from V and 0 from J, leaving 15 bases between them. Written as DNA, the CDR3 is TGTGCCACCAAGGCGGGGGGAATGAACACTGAAGCTTTCTTT. As protein: CATKAGGMNTEAFF. The whole variable domain, remainder taken from reference TRBV7-9 and TRBJ1-1, is DTGVSQNPRHKITKRGQNVTFRCDPISEHNRLYWYRQTLGQGPEFLTYFQNEAQLEKSRLLSDRFSAERPKGSFSTLEIQRTEQGDSAMYLCATKAGGMNTEAFFGQGTRLTVV.

The chain is built from TRBV19 and TRBJ1-1, with 8 nucleotides matching TRBD1. The CDR3 covers 16 residues. Per the germline V gene, CDR1 is LNHDA and CDR2 is SQIVND (reference sequence). With 5 bases clipped from V and 0 bases from J, the junction kept 8 bases outside the gene matches. CDR3 region: CASSQGQGGMNTEAFF. Written as DNA, the CDR3 is TGTGCCAGTAGTCAAGGACAGGGAGGGATGAACACTGAAGCTTTCTTT.

This rearrangement joins TRBV19 to TRBJ1-2, with D unresolved. Trimming stripped 3 bases from V and 8 bases from J, with 10 bases between. CDR1 and CDR2 from the germline V gene are LNHDA and SQIVND (reference sequence). CDR3 length: 12 residues. In nucleotides, the CDR3 is TGTGCCAGTAGTATCGGAGCGAGAGGCTACACCTTC. This sequence encodes CASSIGARGYTF.

The chain employs TRBV4-1 and TRBJ2-5, with TRBD2 identical over 12 bases. The V gene end was trimmed by 2 bases and the J gene end by 5 bases; junction bases not matched to a gene: 0. CDR1 is MGHRA, CDR2 YSYEKL, per germline. The CDR3 sequence is 14 residues long. Here the CDR3 reads CASSQLAGGETQYF. Written as DNA, the CDR3 is TGCGCCAGCAGCCAACTAGCGGGAGGGGAGACCCAGTACTTC.

The rearrangement joins TRBV5-1 to TRBJ2-4; D possibly matches TRBD1 or TRBD2 (6 bases each). Per the germline V gene, CDR1 is SGHRS and CDR2 is YFSETQ. CDR3 length: 15 residues. The V end lost 3 bases, the J end lost 3 bases, and 13 bases lay between the germline ends. The CDR3 region has the DNA TGCGCCAGCAGCTACCAACAGGGAGGCAAAAACATTCAGTACTTC. Amino acids: CASSYQQGGKNIQYF.

The V and J genes are TRBV4-1 and TRBJ2-3; D assignment may be TRBD1 or TRBD2 (6 bases each). The CDR3 runs to 18 residues. With 1 base removed from V and 7 bases from J, the gap between germline ends came to 24 bases. Germline V gene sequence: CDR1 MGHRA, CDR2 YSYEKL. The CDR3 here is CASSQVFERGDTTNTQYF. The CDR3 DNA reads as TGCGCCAGCAGCCAAGTATTTGAGAGGGGGGATACTACTAATACGCAGTATTTT.

V gene TRBV7-3 combines with J gene TRBJ2-7, with 8 bases aligning to TRBD2. The V gene's germline CDR1 is SGHTA and CDR2 FQGTGA. The CDR3 has 14 amino acids. Germline trimming cut 2 bases from V and 2 bases from J; bases unmatched to any gene: 2. The CDR3 loop is CASSLGAGAYEQYF. In nucleotides, the CDR3 is TGTGCCAGCAGCTTAGGAGCGGGGGCCTACGAGCAGTACTTC. Full variable domain (missing parts from reference TRBV7-3 and TRBJ2-7): GAGVSQTPSNKVTEKGKYVELRCDPISGHTALYWYRQSLGQGPEFLIYFQGTGAADDSGLPNDRFFAVRPEGSVSTLKIQRTERGDSAVYLCASSLGAGAYEQYFGPGTRLTVT.

The V and J genes are TRBV10-1 and TRBJ2-3; D is tentatively TRBD1 or TRBD2 (5 bases each). In germline, CDR1 is WNHNN, CDR2 SYGVQD (reference sequence). The CDR3 is 14 amino acids. The V gene lost 3 bases and the J gene lost 9 bases, with 16 bases spanning the gap. CDR3 DNA: TGCGCCAGCAGTGAAGGACGACGCCGGGACACGCAGTATTTT. Its translation: CASSEGRRRDTQYF.

The chain couples TRBV11-2 to TRBJ1-2, with TRBD1 as a possible D gene (6 bases). CDR3 length: 16 amino acids. Germline CDR1 and CDR2: SGHAT and FQNNGV. V lost 7 bases and J lost 2, with 20 bases in between. CDR3 amino acids: CASNSPYATGNYGYTF. The CDR3 region has the DNA TGTGCCAGCAATTCCCCCTACGCAACAGGGAACTATGGCTACACCTTC.

The chain carries TRBV6-5 and TRBJ2-7, with no clear D. The V gene lost 8 bases and the J gene lost 0 bases, with 11 bases spanning the gap. CDR3 size: 13 residues. Germline V lookup: CDR1 MNHEY, CDR2 SVGAGI. CDR3 DNA sequence: TGTGCCAGCGCTTGGGGAAGCTCCTACGAGCAGTACTTC. It yields the protein CASAWGSSYEQYF.

The chain couples TRBV6-8 to TRBJ2-5, with D unclear. Germline V gives CDR1 MNHGY, CDR2 SAAAGT. V shed 2 bases and J shed 5 bases, with 12 bases lying between them. CDR3 size: 14 residues. DNA of the CDR3: TGTGCCAGCAGTTACGGCCAGGTAAGGGAGACCCAGTACTTC. It yields the protein CASSYGQVRETQYF.